The rows below give T cell receptor beta chains drawn from one sample of a study of beta chain features in type 1 diabetes. This table comes from immunoSEQ multiplex PCR, and its TCRdb copy is limited to in-frame clones, with some not included. The sample yields 970,000 or so clones, 15% to 20% seen once. The sequenced sample was naive CD4+ T cells from blood. These receptors were taken from a woman aged 18-35 years in good health. Both conserved end residues are part of each CDR3. D genes are given only for firm matches. Expanded clones are given a class, and other clones once, few, many or no size at all.

d_gene	v_gene	abundance	j_gene	CDR3aa	CDR3nt
TRBD1	TRBV7-8	few	TRBJ2-2	CASRPKTGGNPYRELFF	TGTGCCAGCAGACCGAAGACAGGGGGAAACCCGTATAGGGAGCTGTTTTTT
.	TRBV28	few	TRBJ1-3	CASSSDGLSWGTIYF	TGTGCCAGCAGTTCGGACGGTCTATCCTGGGGCACCATATATTTT
.	TRBV7-2	.	TRBJ2-1	CASSLDGTYNEQFF	TGTGCCAGCAGCCTCGACGGGACCTACAATGAGCAGTTCTTC
TRBD2	TRBV27	few	TRBJ2-3	CASRFAVAGGYTQYF	TGTGCCAGCAGATTCGCGGTGGCGGGAGGGTATACGCAGTATTTT
.	TRBV29-1	few	TRBJ2-5	CSVVRQETQYF	TGCAGCGTTGTGAGACAAGAGACCCAGTACTTC
.	TRBV5-6	few	TRBJ2-1	CASSLLREQTYNEQFF	TGTGCCAGCAGCTTGTTGAGGGAGCAGACCTACAATGAGCAGTTCTTC
TRBD2	TRBV9	.	TRBJ2-3	CASSLSGRNSDTQYF	TGTGCCAGCAGTCTTAGCGGGAGAAATTCCGATACGCAGTATTTT
TRBD2	TRBV7-9	few	TRBJ2-1	CATQLAGSPHEQFF	TGTGCCACCCAATTAGCGGGAAGTCCCCATGAGCAGTTCTTC
TRBD2	TRBV7-9	.	TRBJ2-1	CASSPGASGIGEQFF	TGTGCCAGCAGCCCAGGGGCTAGCGGGATTGGTGAGCAGTTCTTC
.	TRBV5-4	few	TRBJ2-5	CASSFGGTQETQYF	TGTGCCAGCAGCTTTGGCGGGACCCAAGAGACCCAGTACTTC
TRBD1	TRBV7-6	few	TRBJ2-1	CASSPYHGTADGFF	TGTGCCAGCAGCCCCTACCACGGGACAGCCGACGGGTTCTTC
.	TRBV5-6	.	TRBJ2-3	CASSYKDRHTDTQYF	TGTGCCAGCAGCTACAAGGACAGACACACAGATACGCAGTATTTT
.	TRBV6-6	few	TRBJ1-1	CASATYTEAFF	TGTGCCAGTGCGACGTACACTGAAGCTTTCTTT
.	TRBV7-9	.	TRBJ2-7	CASSLGVAGDVYEQYF	TGTGCCAGCAGCTTAGGAGTGGCAGGGGACGTCTACGAGCAGTACTTC
.	TRBV7-8	.	TRBJ2-2	CASSSQGRSTGELFF	TGTGCCAGCAGCTCACAGGGTCGGAGCACCGGGGAGCTGTTTTTT
.	TRBV7-2	.	TRBJ1-5	CASSSYRTSEPQHF	TGTGCCAGCAGCTCGTACCGGACCTCCGAGCCCCAGCATTTT
.	TRBV18	few	TRBJ2-7	CASSPGDPRGYEQYF	TGTGCCAGCTCACCGGGGGACCCCAGGGGCTACGAGCAGTACTTC